This T cell receptor (beta chain) came from a study of CD8 T cells in Susac syndrome. This CDR3 has 13 amino acids. The germline CDR1 and CDR2 sequences are SGHRS and YFSETQ. The V gene lost 4 bases and the J gene lost 5 bases, with 13 bases spanning the gap. Reverse transcription of 0.5 to 1 ug RNA was carried out with random hexamers. Each CDR3 protein gets one entry after TCRdb re-called the immunoSEQ multiplex PCR reads with MiXCR. The sample gives 50,000 to 60,000 distinct CDR3 sequences, around 90% of which show up once; approximately 0.2% is in the top ten. Sequencing of TCR beta was performed on blood CD8+ and CD4+ T cells.

The sample comprised CD8+ T cells from PBMCs. This TCR derives from a human donor in good health. The chain recombines TRBV5-1 with TRBJ2-7; D remains unclear. CDR3 in amino acids: CASSPARANEQYF. The DNA of the CDR3 is TGCGCCAGCAGCCCAGCTCGAGCGAACGAGCAGTACTTC.